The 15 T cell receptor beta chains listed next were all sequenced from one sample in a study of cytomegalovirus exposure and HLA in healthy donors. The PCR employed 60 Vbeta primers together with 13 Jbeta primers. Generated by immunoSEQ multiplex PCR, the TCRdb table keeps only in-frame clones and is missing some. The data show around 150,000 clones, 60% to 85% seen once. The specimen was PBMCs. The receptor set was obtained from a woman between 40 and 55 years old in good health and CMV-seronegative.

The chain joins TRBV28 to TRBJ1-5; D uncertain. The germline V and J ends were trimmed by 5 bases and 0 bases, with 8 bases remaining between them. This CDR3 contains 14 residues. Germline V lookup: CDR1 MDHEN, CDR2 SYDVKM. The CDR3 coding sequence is TGTGCCAGCAGTATTGACACTAGCAATCAGCCCCAGCATTTT. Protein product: CASSIDTSNQPQHF. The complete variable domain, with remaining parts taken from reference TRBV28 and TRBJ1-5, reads DVKVTQSSRYLVKRTGEKVFLECVQDMDHENMFWYRQDPGLGLRLIYFSYDVKMKEKGDIPEGYSVSREKKERFSLILESASTNQTSMYLCASSIDTSNQPQHFGDGTRLSIL.

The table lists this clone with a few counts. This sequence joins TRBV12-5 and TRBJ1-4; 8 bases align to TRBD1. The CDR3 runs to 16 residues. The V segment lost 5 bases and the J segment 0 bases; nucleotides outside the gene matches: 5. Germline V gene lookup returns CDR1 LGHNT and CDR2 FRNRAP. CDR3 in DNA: TGTGCTAGTGGTAAAGGACAGGGAACAACTAATGAAAAACTGTTTTTT. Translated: CASGKGQGTTNEKLFF.

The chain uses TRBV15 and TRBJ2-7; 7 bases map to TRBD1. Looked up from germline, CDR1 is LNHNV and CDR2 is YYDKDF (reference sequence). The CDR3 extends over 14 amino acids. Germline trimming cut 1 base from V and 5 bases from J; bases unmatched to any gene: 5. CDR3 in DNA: TGTGCCACCAGCAGAGGAGGGGGCGGAAACGAGCAGTACTTC. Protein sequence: CATSRGGGGNEQYF.

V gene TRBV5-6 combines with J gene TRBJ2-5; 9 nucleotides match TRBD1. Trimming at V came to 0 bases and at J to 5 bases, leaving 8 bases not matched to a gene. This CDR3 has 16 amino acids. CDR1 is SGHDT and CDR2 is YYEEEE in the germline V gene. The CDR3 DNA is TGTGCCAGCAGCTTGGGGGGACAGGGCTTCGAGGAGACCCAGTACTTC. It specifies CASSLGGQGFEETQYF.

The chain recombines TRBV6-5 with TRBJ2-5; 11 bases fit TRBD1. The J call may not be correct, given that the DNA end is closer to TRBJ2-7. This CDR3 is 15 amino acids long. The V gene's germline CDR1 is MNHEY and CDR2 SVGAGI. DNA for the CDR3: TGTGCCAGCAGTTACGCTGGGACAGGGGGATACGAGCAGTACTTC. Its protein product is CASSYAGTGGYEQYF.

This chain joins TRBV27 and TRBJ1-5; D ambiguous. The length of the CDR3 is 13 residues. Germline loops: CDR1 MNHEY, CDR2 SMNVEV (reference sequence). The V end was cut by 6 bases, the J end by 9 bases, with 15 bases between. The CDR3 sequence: CASSLTREVPQHF. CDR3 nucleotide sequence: TGTGCCAGCAGCCTAACGAGGGAAGTGCCCCAGCATTTT.

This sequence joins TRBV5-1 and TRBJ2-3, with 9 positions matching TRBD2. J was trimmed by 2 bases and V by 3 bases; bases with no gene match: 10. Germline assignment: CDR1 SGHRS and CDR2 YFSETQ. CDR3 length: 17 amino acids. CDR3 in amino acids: CASSSGPSGDVTDTQYF. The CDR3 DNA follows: TGCGCCAGCAGCTCCGGTCCTAGCGGGGACGTCACAGATACGCAGTATTTT. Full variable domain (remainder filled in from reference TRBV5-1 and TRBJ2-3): KAGVTQTPRYLIKTRGQQVTLSCSPISGHRSVSWYQQTPGQGLQFLFEYFSETQRNKGNFPGRFSGRQFSNSRSEMNVSTLELGDSALYLCASSSGPSGDVTDTQYFGPGTRLTVL.

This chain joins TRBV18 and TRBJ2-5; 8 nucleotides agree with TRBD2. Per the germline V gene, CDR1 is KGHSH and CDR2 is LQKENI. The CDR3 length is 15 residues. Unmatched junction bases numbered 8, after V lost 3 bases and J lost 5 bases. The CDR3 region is CASSPSGTSTETQYF. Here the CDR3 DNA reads TGTGCCAGCTCACCTTCCGGGACTAGTACGGAGACCCAGTACTTC. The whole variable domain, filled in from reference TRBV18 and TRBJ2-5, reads NAGVMQNPRHLVRRRGQEARLRCSPMKGHSHVYWYRQLPEEGLKFMVYLQKENIIDESGMPKERFSAEFPKEGPSILRIQQVVRGDSAAYFCASSPSGTSTETQYFGPGTRLLVL.

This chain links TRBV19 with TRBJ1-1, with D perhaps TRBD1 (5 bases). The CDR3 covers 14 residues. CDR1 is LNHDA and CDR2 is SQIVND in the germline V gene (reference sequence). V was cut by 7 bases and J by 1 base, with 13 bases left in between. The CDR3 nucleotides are TGTGCCAGTACCATGGGACTCTGGAACACTGAAGCTTTCTTT. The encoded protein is CASTMGLWNTEAFF.

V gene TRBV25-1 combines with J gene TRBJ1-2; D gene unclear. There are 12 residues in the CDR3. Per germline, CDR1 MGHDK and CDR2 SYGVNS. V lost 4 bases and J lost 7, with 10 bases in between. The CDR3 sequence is CASSAHPGGYTF. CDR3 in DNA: TGTGCCAGCAGTGCCCACCCCGGTGGCTACACCTTC.

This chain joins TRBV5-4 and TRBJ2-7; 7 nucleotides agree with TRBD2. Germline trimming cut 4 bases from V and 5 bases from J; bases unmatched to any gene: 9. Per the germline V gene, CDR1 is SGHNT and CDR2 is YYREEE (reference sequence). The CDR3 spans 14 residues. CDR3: CASSPWGTKDEQYF. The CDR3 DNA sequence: TGTGCCAGCAGCCCCTGGGGGACTAAGGACGAGCAGTACTTC.

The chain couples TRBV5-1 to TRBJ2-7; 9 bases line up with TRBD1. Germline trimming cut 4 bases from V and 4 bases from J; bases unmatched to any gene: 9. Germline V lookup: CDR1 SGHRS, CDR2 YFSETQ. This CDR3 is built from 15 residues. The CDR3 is CASSLTGTGSYEQYF. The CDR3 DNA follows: TGCGCCAGCAGCCTGACCGGGACAGGGAGTTACGAGCAGTACTTC.

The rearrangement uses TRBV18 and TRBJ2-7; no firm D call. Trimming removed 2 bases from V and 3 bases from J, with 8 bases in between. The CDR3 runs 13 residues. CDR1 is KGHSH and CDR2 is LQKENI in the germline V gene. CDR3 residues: CASSPAVGYEQYF. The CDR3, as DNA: TGTGCCAGCTCACCAGCGGTGGGCTACGAGCAGTACTTC.

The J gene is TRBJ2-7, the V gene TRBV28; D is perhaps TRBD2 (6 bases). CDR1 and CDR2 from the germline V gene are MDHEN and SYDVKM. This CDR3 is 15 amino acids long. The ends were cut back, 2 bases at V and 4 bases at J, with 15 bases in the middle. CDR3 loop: CASSLGGGGPYEQYF. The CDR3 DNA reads TGTGCCAGCAGTTTAGGGGGAGGTGGCCCGTACGAGCAGTACTTC.

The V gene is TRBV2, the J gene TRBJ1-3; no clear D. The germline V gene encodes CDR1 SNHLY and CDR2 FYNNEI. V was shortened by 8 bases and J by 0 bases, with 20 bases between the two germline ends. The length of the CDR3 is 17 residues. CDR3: CASCSKDDMISGNTIYF. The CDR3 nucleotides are TGTGCCAGCTGTTCCAAGGATGACATGATCTCTGGAAACACCATATATTTT.